A selection of T cell receptor beta chains follows, all from one sample in a study of CD4+ T cells in melanoma. Using immunoSEQ multiplex PCR, the repertoire was profiled, and TCRdb retains in-frame clones only, with some absent. The table has 7,500 to 10,000 clones, more than 60% seen once; the top ten hold roughly a quarter. Sequencing was carried out using cells from a culture (not recorded whether cultured in vitro). Receptor source: a human donor with melanoma. The CDR3 runs from the conserved cysteine through the conserved F or W. Each record gives: D gene, CDR3 length, V gene, J gene, clone size, CDR3 DNA, CDR3 protein. A D gene is named only where the DNA matches it firmly. Size values are once, few and many counts, or a class for expanded clones, and some rows have none.

TRBD1,15,TRBV7-8,TRBJ2-7,-,TGTGCCAGCAGCTTAGGGTCAGGGGGTGGGTACGAGCAGTACTTC,CASSLGSGGGYEQYF
-,17,TRBV7-9,TRBJ2-7,-,TGTGCCAGCAGCTTATTGCTACGGGACGGGAGCTCCTACGAGCAGTACTTC,CASSLLLRDGSSYEQYF
TRBD1,16,TRBV4-1,TRBJ2-3,-,TGCGCCAGCCACCAAACAGGGGAGTCTAGCACAGATACGCAGTATTTT,CASHQTGESSTDTQYF
-,15,TRBV15,TRBJ2-2,-,TGTGCCACCAGCAGAGATGGCCGGGGCACCGGGGAGCTGTTTTTT,CATSRDGRGTGELFF
-,13,TRBV29-1,TRBJ2-7,once,TGCAGCGTTAAACTAGCTCGATCCTACGAGCAGTACTTC,CSVKLARSYEQYF
-,13,TRBV7-6,TRBJ1-2,few,TGTGCCAGCAGCTTAGGGGGTTCGCAGGGCTACACCTTC,CASSLGGSQGYTF
TRBD1,14,TRBV11-2,TRBJ1-1,-,TGTGCCAGCAGCCCGACAGGGAGAGGGACTGAAGCTTTCTTT,CASSPTGRGTEAFF
-,13,TRBV6-5,TRBJ2-7,-,TGTGCCAGCAGTTACGAGGGGGGTGACGAGCAGTACTTC,CASSYEGGDEQYF
-,15,TRBV18,TRBJ2-6,-,TGTGCCAGCTCAGAGGGGGGCTCGGGGGCCAACGTCCTGACTTTC,CASSEGGSGANVLTF
TRBD1,14,TRBV5-1,TRBJ2-7,-,TGCGCCAGCAGCTCGGGACAGGCCGTCTACGAGCAGTACTTC,CASSSGQAVYEQYF
-,14,TRBV29-1,TRBJ2-2,-,TGCAGCGTTGCGGGGACGGGAGACACCGGGGAGCTGTTTTTT,CSVAGTGDTGELFF
-,15,TRBV2,TRBJ2-3,-,TGTGCCAGCAGGCAAGGAGGCGGGGCCGCAGATACGCAGTATTTT,CASRQGGGAADTQYF
TRBD2,17,TRBV7-9,TRBJ2-3,-,TGTGCCAGCAGCTTAGACCTGGGACTAGGCCGCACAGATACGCAGTATTTT,CASSLDLGLGRTDTQYF
-,13,TRBV27,TRBJ1-6,once,TGTGCCAGCGGACCTTTTGACACCTCACCCCTCCACTTT,CASGPFDTSPLHF
TRBD1,13,TRBV12-3/TRBV12-4,TRBJ1-2,-,TGTGCCAGCAGTGGGGACAGCCCGAGACACTACACCTTC,CASSGDSPRHYTF
-,13,TRBV25-1,TRBJ1-2,-,TGTGCCAGCACCCTAGAAGGGGTCCAGGGCTACACCTTC,CASTLEGVQGYTF
-,15,TRBV7-2,TRBJ1-5,-,TGTGCCAGCAGCTTCGGTTTGTATAGCAATCAGCCCCAGCATTTT,CASSFGLYSNQPQHF
-,16,TRBV5-1,TRBJ2-2,-,TGCGCCAGCAGCTTCCTTCGAGGGGGGGCTACTGGGGAGCTGTTTTTT,CASSFLRGGATGELFF
-,16,TRBV7-9,TRBJ1-3,-,TGTGCCAGCAGTCTTGCCCTACTTGCGGCTGGAAACACCATATATTTT,CASSLALLAAGNTIYF
TRBD1,13,TRBV2,TRBJ2-3,-,TGTGCCAGCAGTGTAGGCAGGGGGGATACGCAGTATTTT,CASSVGRGDTQYF